A selection of T cell receptor beta chains follows, all from one sample in a study of T cell responses to AZD1222 COVID-19 vaccine. Clones were read by immunoSEQ multiplex PCR, and TCRdb kept only the in-frame ones, dropping some. The sample carries about 190,000 clones, 85% to 95% recorded once. The sample was peripheral blood, taken on day 0 of AZD1222 vaccination. These receptors came from an adult in good health. Both conserved end residues are part of each CDR3. The D gene is left open where the match is weak. Clone size appears in some rows only: once, few, many, or a class for an expanded clone.

size: NA
D: NA
length: 15
J: TRBJ1-5
V: TRBV4-1
CDR3: CASSQERTQSQPQHF
DNA: TGCGCCAGCAGCCAAGAGAGGACACAGAGTCAGCCCCAGCATTTT

size: NA
D: NA
length: 14
J: TRBJ1-2
V: TRBV27
CDR3: CASSAGTLTYGYTF
DNA: TGTGCCAGCAGTGCCGGGACTTTAACCTATGGCTACACCTTC

size: NA
D: TRBD2
length: 14
J: TRBJ2-3
V: TRBV18
CDR3: CASSPPVAGGTQYF
DNA: TGTGCCAGCTCACCACCCGTAGCGGGGGGGACACAGTATTTT

size: NA
D: TRBD1
length: 14
J: TRBJ2-2
V: TRBV6-4
CDR3: CASSRQGGTGELFF
DNA: TGTGCCAGCAGTCGACAGGGGGGCACCGGGGAGCTGTTTTTT

size: NA
D: NA
length: 15
J: TRBJ1-2
V: TRBV7-9
CDR3: CASSYHGVGPHGYTF
DNA: TGTGCCAGCAGCTACCACGGAGTTGGGCCCCATGGCTACACCTTC

size: NA
D: NA
length: 13
J: TRBJ1-6
V: TRBV5-1
CDR3: CASSLDRNSPLHF
DNA: TGCGCCAGCAGCTTGGACAGGAATTCACCCCTCCACTTT

size: NA
D: NA
length: 16
J: TRBJ2-1
V: TRBV6-1
CDR3: CASSDPGARLPDEQFF
DNA: TGTGCCAGCAGTGATCCGGGGGCAAGACTGCCAGATGAGCAGTTCTTC

size: NA
D: NA
length: 15
J: TRBJ2-1
V: TRBV5-1
CDR3: CASSLVGQANNEQFF
DNA: TGCGCCAGCAGCTTGGTTGGGCAGGCAAACAATGAGCAGTTCTTC

size: NA
D: NA
length: 11
J: TRBJ1-2
V: TRBV6-5
CDR3: CASSKGRVYTF
DNA: TGTGCCAGCAGTAAGGGGAGAGTCTACACCTTC

size: NA
D: NA
length: 13
J: TRBJ1-1
V: TRBV5-1
CDR3: CASSFLGGVEAFF
DNA: TGCGCCAGCAGCTTCCTAGGTGGCGTCGAAGCTTTCTTT

size: NA
D: NA
length: 10
J: TRBJ1-2
V: TRBV2
CDR3: CASSSGGYTF
DNA: TGTGCCAGCAGTTCTGGCGGCTACACCTTC

size: NA
D: NA
length: 16
J: TRBJ1-1
V: TRBV10-1
CDR3: CASNLGPGKENTEAFF
DNA: TGCGCCAGCAATCTTGGACCAGGGAAAGAAAACACTGAAGCTTTCTTT

size: NA
D: NA
length: 13
J: TRBJ1-5
V: TRBV10-3
CDR3: CAITTDLNQPQHF
DNA: TGTGCCATCACGACGGACCTCAATCAGCCCCAGCATTTT

size: NA
D: NA
length: 16
J: TRBJ1-3
V: TRBV11-2
CDR3: CASSRQATFSGNTIYF
DNA: TGTGCCAGCAGCAGACAGGCAACCTTCTCTGGAAACACCATATATTTT

size: few
D: TRBD1
length: 13
J: TRBJ1-2
V: TRBV29-1
CDR3: CSVPGQGVHGYTF
DNA: TGCAGCGTTCCGGGACAGGGTGTCCATGGCTACACCTTC

size: NA
D: NA
length: 14
J: TRBJ1-2
V: TRBV6-1
CDR3: CASSEALYPQSYTF
DNA: TGTGCCAGCAGTGAAGCCCTTTACCCTCAAAGCTACACCTTC

size: NA
D: NA
length: 14
J: TRBJ1-2
V: TRBV3-1/TRBV3-2
CDR3: CASSPGHPGLGYTF
DNA: TGTGCCAGCAGTCCGGGACACCCGGGCCTTGGCTACACCTTC

size: NA
D: NA
length: 17
J: TRBJ2-1
V: TRBV11-2
CDR3: CASSRSPFSGGAPEQFF
DNA: TGTGCCAGCAGCCGGTCTCCCTTTAGTGGGGGGGCCCCTGAGCAGTTCTTC

size: NA
D: NA
length: 12
J: TRBJ1-1
V: TRBV9
CDR3: CASSVDGTEAFF
DNA: TGTGCCAGCAGCGTAGACGGCACTGAAGCTTTCTTT

size: NA
D: NA
length: 11
J: TRBJ1-1
V: TRBV30
CDR3: CAWRQGRRAFF
DNA: TGTGCCTGGAGGCAGGGGCGGCGAGCTTTCTTT

size: NA
D: NA
length: 14
J: TRBJ1-2
V: TRBV5-5
CDR3: CASSLGTLTYGYTF
DNA: TGTGCCAGCAGCCTTGGGACCCTGACCTATGGCTACACCTTC

size: NA
D: TRBD1
length: 16
J: TRBJ1-2
V: TRBV6-5
CDR3: CASSYLPRTGDYGYTF
DNA: TGTGCCAGCAGTTACCTACCTAGGACAGGGGATTATGGCTACACCTTC

size: NA
D: NA
length: 13
J: TRBJ1-5
V: TRBV6-1
CDR3: CASSELGVRTQHF
DNA: TGTGCCAGCAGTGAATTGGGGGTTAGGACCCAGCATTTT

size: once
D: NA
length: 15
J: TRBJ2-3
V: TRBV4-2
CDR3: CASSQERTSTDTQYF
DNA: TGTGCCAGCAGCCAAGAAAGAACTAGCACAGATACGCAGTATTTT

size: once
D: TRBD2
length: 17
J: TRBJ2-3
V: TRBV27
CDR3: CASSLYISGASTDTQYF
DNA: TGTGCCAGCAGTTTATACATTAGCGGGGCAAGCACAGATACGCAGTATTTT

size: NA
D: NA
length: 17
J: TRBJ1-6
V: TRBV21-1
CDR3: CASSKKPQGPYNSPLHF
DNA: TGTGCCAGCAGCAAAAAGCCACAGGGTCCCTATAATTCACCCCTCCACTTT

size: NA
D: NA
length: 15
J: TRBJ1-2
V: TRBV4-1
CDR3: CASSQDPPGVYGYTF
DNA: TGCGCCAGCAGCCAAGACCCGCCGGGAGTCTATGGCTACACCTTC

size: NA
D: NA
length: 12
J: TRBJ1-5
V: TRBV18
CDR3: CASSNLNQPQHF
DNA: TGTGCCAGCTCAAACCTCAATCAGCCCCAGCATTTT

size: NA
D: TRBD1
length: 17
J: TRBJ1-6
V: TRBV6-1
CDR3: CASSVGGGQGAISPLHF
DNA: TGTGCCAGCAGTGTGGGGGGGGGACAGGGGGCTATTTCACCCCTCCACTTT

size: NA
D: TRBD2
length: 16
J: TRBJ2-5
V: TRBV7-4
CDR3: CASSPGLAGGSETQYF
DNA: TGTGCCAGCAGCCCCGGACTAGCGGGGGGATCGGAGACCCAGTACTTC

size: NA
D: TRBD1
length: 13
J: TRBJ1-2
V: TRBV5-4
CDR3: CASSSTGTYGYTF
DNA: TGTGCCAGCAGCTCGACAGGGACCTATGGCTACACCTTC

size: NA
D: NA
length: 14
J: TRBJ2-2
V: TRBV5-1
CDR3: CASSIQGSSGELFF
DNA: TGCGCCAGCAGCATCCAGGGTTCGTCCGGGGAGCTGTTTTTT

size: NA
D: NA
length: 14
J: TRBJ1-1
V: TRBV19
CDR3: CASSPQGWGTEAFF
DNA: TGTGCCAGTAGCCCACAGGGTTGGGGCACTGAAGCTTTCTTT

size: once
D: NA
length: 15
J: TRBJ1-1
V: TRBV6-6
CDR3: CASSLQGPLNTEAFF
DNA: TGTGCCAGCAGTTTGCAGGGCCCGTTGAACACTGAAGCTTTCTTT

size: NA
D: NA
length: 15
J: TRBJ1-6
V: TRBV6-5
CDR3: CASTPVRSRDSPLHF
DNA: TGTGCCAGCACCCCGGTGAGGAGCCGAGATTCACCCCTCCACTTT

size: NA
D: NA
length: 16
J: TRBJ1-1
V: TRBV10-3
CDR3: CAISESRGGMNTEAFF
DNA: TGTGCCATCAGTGAGTCGAGGGGTGGAATGAACACTGAAGCTTTCTTT

size: NA
D: NA
length: 15
J: TRBJ1-2
V: TRBV6-6
CDR3: CASTLYNQDGNGYTF
DNA: TGTGCCAGCACCCTTTACAACCAGGATGGAAATGGCTACACCTTC